This section outlines one T cell receptor (beta chain) sequence together with its context. The antigen remains undetermined. The V end lost 5 bases, the J end lost 4 bases, and 17 bases lay between the germline ends. CDR3 size: 16 residues. CDR1 and CDR2 from the germline V gene are KGHSH and LQKENI. This entry belongs to a study of shared clonotypes between healthy human individuals. Whole-study results and caveats: Depth of sequencing was expected to influence donor clonotype sharing. The study found about 4.6% of naive CD4 clonotypes shared across a few donors.

TCRdb's table, derived via immunoSEQ multiplex PCR, lists solely in-frame clones and lacks some. The sample records hundreds of thousands of clones, approximately 97% being singletons. The investigators split CD4+ cells into a CD45RA+ naive subset and a CD45RA-negative memory subset. The chain recombines TRBV18 with TRBJ2-2; D possibly matches TRBD1 or TRBD2 (6 bases each). The sample taken for sequencing was naive CD4+ T cells sorted from blood. Sample subset: CD45RA+ positively selected. This sequence originates from a woman aged 25-40 years in good health. This CDR3 reads CASSSRGLLSTGELFF. CDR3 DNA: TGTGCCAGCTCATCCCGGGGGCTGTTGAGCACCGGGGAGCTGTTTTTT.